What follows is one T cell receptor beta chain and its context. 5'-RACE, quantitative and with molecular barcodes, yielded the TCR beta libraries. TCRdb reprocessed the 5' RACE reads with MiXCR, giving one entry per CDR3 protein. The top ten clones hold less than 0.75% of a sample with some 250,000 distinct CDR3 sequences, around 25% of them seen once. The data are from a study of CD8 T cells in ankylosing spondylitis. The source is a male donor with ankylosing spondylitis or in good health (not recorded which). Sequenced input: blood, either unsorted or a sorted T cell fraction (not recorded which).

The CDR3 here is CASSFQGAFVGFF. The CDR3 region has the DNA TGTGCCAGCAGTTTCCAGGGGGCGTTTGTGGGATTCTTC. V and J are TRBV12-3 or TRBV12-4 and TRBJ2-1, with TRBD1 identical over 8 bases. Germline trimming cut 3 bases from V and 16 bases from J; bases unmatched to any gene: 11. This CDR3 has 13 amino acids.